Listed below are T cell receptor beta chains from one sample, sequenced in a study of identical twins. TCRdb fed the 5' RACE reads into MiXCR, producing one record per CDR3 protein. Among fewer than 500,000 distinct CDR3 sequences listed, roughly 13% were seen once. These same data were also listed under a study on yellow fever vaccine responses in identical twins.

What was sequenced was CD4+ T cells sorted from blood. Receptor source: a woman between 18 and 29 years old in good health. The CDR3 runs from the conserved cysteine through the conserved F or W. The order of the fields is V gene, clone size, J gene, D gene, CDR3 protein, CDR3 DNA. A D gene is named only where the DNA matches it firmly. The listing skips clone size in some rows; elsewhere it reads once, few, many or a size class.

v_gene: TRBV7-2
abundance: NA
j_gene: TRBJ2-1
d_gene: TRBD2
CDR3aa: CASSSSGGYYNEQFF
CDR3nt: TGTGCCAGCAGCTCAAGCGGGGGATATTACAATGAGCAGTTCTTC

v_gene: TRBV6-6
abundance: NA
j_gene: TRBJ2-7
d_gene: NA
CDR3aa: CASSSDSPYEQYF
CDR3nt: TGTGCCAGCAGTTCGGACAGTCCCTACGAGCAGTACTTC

v_gene: TRBV27
abundance: few
j_gene: TRBJ2-3
d_gene: NA
CDR3aa: CASSPMGRTTDTQYF
CDR3nt: TGTGCCAGCAGTCCTATGGGTCGCACCACAGATACGCAGTATTTT

v_gene: TRBV24-1
abundance: NA
j_gene: TRBJ1-5
d_gene: NA
CDR3aa: CATSDYREGNQPQHF
CDR3nt: TGTGCCACCAGTGATTACAGGGAGGGAAATCAGCCCCAGCATTTT

v_gene: TRBV7-8
abundance: NA
j_gene: TRBJ2-7
d_gene: NA
CDR3aa: CASSDPDRWNPYEQYF
CDR3nt: TGTGCCAGCAGCGACCCAGACAGGTGGAATCCCTACGAGCAGTACTTC

v_gene: TRBV20-1
abundance: NA
j_gene: TRBJ2-5
d_gene: NA
CDR3aa: CSASSHRQETQYF
CDR3nt: TGCAGTGCTAGTTCCCACAGACAAGAGACCCAGTACTTC

v_gene: TRBV7-8
abundance: NA
j_gene: TRBJ2-1
d_gene: NA
CDR3aa: CASSLETGLPYNEQFF
CDR3nt: TGTGCCAGCAGCTTAGAGACGGGACTGCCGTACAATGAGCAGTTCTTC

v_gene: TRBV6-5
abundance: NA
j_gene: TRBJ2-5
d_gene: TRBD2
CDR3aa: CASSYAGEGETQYF
CDR3nt: TGTGCCAGCAGTTACGCGGGGGAGGGAGAGACCCAGTACTTC

v_gene: TRBV23-1
abundance: few
j_gene: TRBJ2-3
d_gene: TRBD2
CDR3aa: CASPGTSGFPSTDTQYF
CDR3nt: TGCGCCAGCCCCGGGACTAGCGGATTTCCTAGCACAGATACGCAGTATTTT

v_gene: TRBV28
abundance: NA
j_gene: TRBJ1-1
d_gene: TRBD1
CDR3aa: CASSFRGRLEAFF
CDR3nt: TGTGCCAGCAGTTTCAGGGGGCGGCTTGAAGCTTTCTTT

v_gene: TRBV5-1
abundance: few
j_gene: TRBJ2-3
d_gene: TRBD1
CDR3aa: CASSRSGTGQADTQYF
CDR3nt: TGCGCCAGCAGCCGGTCCGGGACAGGGCAAGCAGATACGCAGTATTTT

v_gene: TRBV12-3/TRBV12-4
abundance: few
j_gene: TRBJ2-2
d_gene: NA
CDR3aa: CASSRSSGRNTGELFF
CDR3nt: TGTGCCAGCAGCCGAAGCAGCGGTAGAAACACCGGGGAGCTGTTTTTT

v_gene: TRBV20-1
abundance: few
j_gene: TRBJ2-7
d_gene: NA
CDR3aa: CSADGTSAYEQYF
CDR3nt: TGCAGTGCCGACGGAACCTCCGCCTACGAGCAGTACTTC

v_gene: TRBV20-1
abundance: NA
j_gene: TRBJ2-1
d_gene: TRBD2
CDR3aa: CSASVSTSGRYNEQFF
CDR3nt: TGCAGTGCTTCGGTCTCAACTAGCGGGCGTTACAATGAGCAGTTCTTC

v_gene: TRBV7-3
abundance: NA
j_gene: TRBJ1-2
d_gene: NA
CDR3aa: CASSLNLGGVDGYTF
CDR3nt: TGTGCCAGCAGCTTAAATTTAGGGGGGGTGGATGGCTACACCTTC

v_gene: TRBV21-1
abundance: few
j_gene: TRBJ2-7
d_gene: NA
CDR3aa: CASKGVKGISYEQYF
CDR3nt: TGTGCCAGCAAGGGTGTGAAAGGGATTTCTTACGAGCAGTACTTC

v_gene: TRBV3-1
abundance: few
j_gene: TRBJ2-2
d_gene: NA
CDR3aa: CACSRRIGTANTGELFF
CDR3nt: TGTGCCTGCTCCCGCAGGATCGGGACTGCGAACACCGGGGAGCTGTTTTTT

v_gene: TRBV5-5
abundance: NA
j_gene: TRBJ2-7
d_gene: NA
CDR3aa: CASSFGRVYEQYF
CDR3nt: TGTGCCAGCAGCTTTGGGCGGGTCTACGAGCAGTACTTC

v_gene: TRBV7-9
abundance: NA
j_gene: TRBJ2-7
d_gene: TRBD1
CDR3aa: CAITTGDRHAGEQYF
CDR3nt: TGTGCCATTACCACTGGGGACAGACACGCCGGAGAGCAGTACTTC

v_gene: TRBV7-8
abundance: NA
j_gene: TRBJ1-1
d_gene: TRBD1
CDR3aa: CASSGQGMAEAFF
CDR3nt: TGTGCCAGCAGCGGACAGGGGATGGCTGAAGCTTTCTTT

v_gene: TRBV2
abundance: NA
j_gene: TRBJ1-6
d_gene: TRBD1
CDR3aa: CASSLTGFPRSPLHF
CDR3nt: TGTGCCAGCAGTCTGACAGGGTTCCCCCGTTCACCCCTCCACTTT

v_gene: TRBV28
abundance: NA
j_gene: TRBJ2-7
d_gene: TRBD2
CDR3aa: CASSPPTSGRLNEQYF
CDR3nt: TGTGCCAGCAGTCCTCCTACTAGCGGGAGACTTAACGAGCAGTACTTC

v_gene: TRBV29-1
abundance: NA
j_gene: TRBJ2-2
d_gene: NA
CDR3aa: CSVLRDTGELFF
CDR3nt: TGCAGCGTTCTCAGGGACACCGGGGAGCTGTTTTTT

v_gene: TRBV5-4
abundance: NA
j_gene: TRBJ2-6
d_gene: TRBD1
CDR3aa: CASSFDRGSGANVLTF
CDR3nt: TGTGCCAGCAGCTTCGACAGGGGCTCTGGGGCCAACGTCCTGACTTTC

v_gene: TRBV14
abundance: many
j_gene: TRBJ2-1
d_gene: NA
CDR3aa: CASSDLARSYNEQFF
CDR3nt: TGTGCCAGCAGCGATCTAGCGCGCTCCTACAATGAGCAGTTCTTC

v_gene: TRBV11-2
abundance: few
j_gene: TRBJ2-7
d_gene: NA
CDR3aa: CASSRVAGSSYEQYF
CDR3nt: TGTGCCAGCAGTCGCGTCGCGGGGAGCTCCTACGAGCAGTACTTC

v_gene: TRBV19
abundance: NA
j_gene: TRBJ2-1
d_gene: TRBD2
CDR3aa: CASSIVRAGGTYNEQFF
CDR3nt: TGTGCCAGTAGTATAGTTCGAGCGGGAGGCACCTACAATGAGCAGTTCTTC

v_gene: TRBV10-3
abundance: NA
j_gene: TRBJ2-5
d_gene: NA
CDR3aa: CAISEEGRGETQYF
CDR3nt: TGTGCCATCAGTGAGGAGGGGAGGGGGGAGACCCAGTACTTC

v_gene: TRBV20-1
abundance: NA
j_gene: TRBJ2-5
d_gene: TRBD1
CDR3aa: CSALQTGEDCRYF
CDR3nt: TGCAGTGCTCTACAGACAGGGGAGGACTGTAGGTACTTC

v_gene: TRBV12-3/TRBV12-4
abundance: few
j_gene: TRBJ1-1
d_gene: NA
CDR3aa: CASSSSGRTSGAFF
CDR3nt: TGTGCCAGCAGTTCATCTGGACGGACCTCTGGGGCTTTCTTT

v_gene: TRBV20-1
abundance: few
j_gene: TRBJ2-3
d_gene: TRBD1
CDR3aa: CSARPGQASTDTQYF
CDR3nt: TGCAGTGCTAGACCGGGACAGGCCAGCACAGATACGCAGTATTTT

v_gene: TRBV5-1
abundance: many
j_gene: TRBJ1-1
d_gene: NA
CDR3aa: CASSLVGMNTEAFF
CDR3nt: TGCGCCAGCAGCTTGGTTGGAATGAACACTGAAGCTTTCTTT

v_gene: TRBV28
abundance: NA
j_gene: TRBJ1-2
d_gene: NA
CDR3aa: CASSFGHWGGYTF
CDR3nt: TGTGCCAGCAGTTTTGGCCATTGGGGAGGCTACACCTTC

v_gene: TRBV3-1
abundance: few
j_gene: TRBJ2-1
d_gene: NA
CDR3aa: CASSQISLAVYNEQFF
CDR3nt: TGTGCCAGCAGCCAAATTTCACTAGCCGTATACAATGAGCAGTTCTTC

v_gene: TRBV6-2/TRBV6-3
abundance: few
j_gene: TRBJ1-1
d_gene: NA
CDR3aa: CASSYVGSVNTEAFF
CDR3nt: TGTGCCAGCAGTTACGTCGGCTCGGTGAACACTGAAGCTTTCTTT

v_gene: TRBV30
abundance: few
j_gene: TRBJ1-2
d_gene: NA
CDR3aa: CAWSHTGSASGYTF
CDR3nt: TGTGCCTGGAGTCATACAGGTTCAGCTTCTGGCTACACCTTC

v_gene: TRBV7-9
abundance: few
j_gene: TRBJ2-3
d_gene: TRBD2
CDR3aa: CASSLTSPTDTQYF
CDR3nt: TGTGCCAGCAGCCTGACTAGCCCCACAGATACGCAGTATTTT

v_gene: TRBV29-1
abundance: few
j_gene: TRBJ2-6
d_gene: TRBD1
CDR3aa: CSVEVGQRFSGANVLTF
CDR3nt: TGCAGCGTTGAAGTGGGACAGAGGTTCTCTGGGGCCAACGTCCTGACTTTC

v_gene: TRBV12-3/TRBV12-4
abundance: few
j_gene: TRBJ2-7
d_gene: TRBD2
CDR3aa: CASSRREGARGLAYEQYF
CDR3nt: TGTGCCAGCAGTCGGCGTGAAGGGGCTAGGGGACTAGCATACGAGCAGTACTTC

v_gene: TRBV7-2
abundance: NA
j_gene: TRBJ2-4
d_gene: NA
CDR3aa: CASSLWATSAKNIQYF
CDR3nt: TGTGCCAGCAGCTTATGGGCCACCTCAGCCAAAAACATTCAGTACTTC

v_gene: TRBV20-1
abundance: few
j_gene: TRBJ2-5
d_gene: TRBD2
CDR3aa: CSASLAGSKETQYF
CDR3nt: TGCAGTGCTAGCCTAGCGGGGTCTAAAGAGACCCAGTACTTC

v_gene: TRBV24-1
abundance: once
j_gene: TRBJ2-2
d_gene: TRBD1
CDR3aa: CATMGQGTTGELFF
CDR3nt: TGTGCCACCATGGGACAGGGAACCACCGGGGAGCTGTTTTTT

v_gene: TRBV6-1
abundance: NA
j_gene: TRBJ2-3
d_gene: TRBD2
CDR3aa: CASSRLAKHTQYF
CDR3nt: TGTGCCAGCAGTCGACTAGCGAAGCATACGCAGTATTTT

v_gene: TRBV20-1
abundance: NA
j_gene: TRBJ2-7
d_gene: NA
CDR3aa: CSAREAGYGYEQYF
CDR3nt: TGCAGTGCTAGAGAAGCCGGCTACGGCTACGAGCAGTACTTC

v_gene: TRBV6-5
abundance: few
j_gene: TRBJ2-1
d_gene: NA
CDR3aa: CASSYYRADNEQFF
CDR3nt: TGTGCCAGCAGTTACTACCGGGCGGACAATGAGCAGTTCTTC

v_gene: TRBV6-5
abundance: many
j_gene: TRBJ2-7
d_gene: NA
CDR3aa: CASSYSRGSTEQYF
CDR3nt: TGTGCCAGCAGTTACTCGAGGGGTTCCACCGAGCAGTACTTC

v_gene: TRBV7-2
abundance: NA
j_gene: TRBJ2-5
d_gene: NA
CDR3aa: CASSFYQGQETQYF
CDR3nt: TGTGCCAGCAGCTTTTACCAGGGACAAGAGACCCAGTACTTC

v_gene: TRBV20-1
abundance: many
j_gene: TRBJ2-7
d_gene: TRBD1
CDR3aa: CSAGQGGLYEQYF
CDR3nt: TGCAGTGCCGGACAGGGGGGCCTCTACGAGCAGTACTTC

v_gene: TRBV10-1
abundance: few
j_gene: TRBJ2-5
d_gene: NA
CDR3aa: CASSQTGKGSETQYF
CDR3nt: TGCGCCAGCAGCCAAACAGGGAAAGGGTCAGAGACCCAGTACTTC

v_gene: TRBV9
abundance: NA
j_gene: TRBJ2-1
d_gene: NA
CDR3aa: CASSVVGPSYNEQFF
CDR3nt: TGTGCCAGCAGCGTAGTGGGACCCTCCTACAATGAGCAGTTCTTC

v_gene: TRBV28
abundance: NA
j_gene: TRBJ1-4
d_gene: NA
CDR3aa: CASRSPGSNEKLFF
CDR3nt: TGTGCCAGCAGGTCCCCGGGATCAAATGAAAAACTGTTTTTT

v_gene: TRBV5-1
abundance: few
j_gene: TRBJ2-5
d_gene: NA
CDR3aa: CASSWAGRGETQYF
CDR3nt: TGCGCCAGCAGCTGGGCGGGGCGCGGGGAGACCCAGTACTTC

v_gene: TRBV27
abundance: few
j_gene: TRBJ2-7
d_gene: NA
CDR3aa: CDLVYEQYF
CDR3nt: TGCGACTTAGTCTACGAGCAGTACTTC